This T cell receptor (beta chain) was sequenced in a study of spatial heterogeneity in lung cancer. Study-wide background: Detection consistently captured more beta-chain sequences than alpha-chain sequences. Study-wide points: Compared with follow-up, resection was when ubiquitous expanded tumor TCRs appeared in blood more.

This clonotype was detected only a few times. Its antigen is currently unknown. Sample time point: sample taken at primary tumor resection. Untreated early-stage non-small cell lung cancer patients, 55 to 85 in total, were the donors. TCRdb reprocessed the 5' RACE reads via MiXCR and lists one record per CDR3 protein. The sample includes tens of thousands of distinct CDR3 sequences, less than 15% of them seen just once. The CDR3 contains 15 residues. Trimming stripped 2 bases from V and 2 bases from J, with 10 bases between. The germline CDR1 and CDR2 sequences are LNHDA and SQIVND (reference sequence).

The source is a male donor with early-stage non-small cell lung cancer. The chain is built from TRBV19 and TRBJ1-5; D is ambiguous. Source: PBMCs, taken at surgery. The CDR3 protein is CASSILLTRNQPQHF. DNA of the CDR3: TGTGCCAGTAGTATACTACTCACCCGCAATCAGCCCCAGCATTTT.